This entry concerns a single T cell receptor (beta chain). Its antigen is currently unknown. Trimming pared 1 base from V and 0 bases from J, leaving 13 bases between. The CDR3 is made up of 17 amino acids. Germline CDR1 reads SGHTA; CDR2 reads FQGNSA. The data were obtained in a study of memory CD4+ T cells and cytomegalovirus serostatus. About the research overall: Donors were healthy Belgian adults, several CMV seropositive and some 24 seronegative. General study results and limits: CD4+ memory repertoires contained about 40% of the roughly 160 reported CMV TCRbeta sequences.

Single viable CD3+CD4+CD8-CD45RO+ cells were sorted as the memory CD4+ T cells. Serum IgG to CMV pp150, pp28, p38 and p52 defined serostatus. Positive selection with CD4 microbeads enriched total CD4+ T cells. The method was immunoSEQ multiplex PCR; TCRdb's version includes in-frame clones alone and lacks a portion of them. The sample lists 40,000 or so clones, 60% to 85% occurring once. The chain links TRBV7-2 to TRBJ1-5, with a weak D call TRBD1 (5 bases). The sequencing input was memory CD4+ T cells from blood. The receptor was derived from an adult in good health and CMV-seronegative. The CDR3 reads CASSLGRRGYSNQPQHF. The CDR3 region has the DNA TGTGCCAGCAGCTTAGGCAGGAGGGGTTATAGCAATCAGCCCCAGCATTTT.